This TCR beta chain was sequenced in a study of blood T cell repertoires in COVID-19. The protocol was immunoSEQ multiplex PCR, while the TCRdb copy is restricted to in-frame clones and leaves out a portion. The table lists 45,000 to 50,000 clones, approximately 85% of them singletons. The V gene lost 4 bases and the J gene lost 0 bases, with 12 bases spanning the gap. This CDR3 has 14 amino acids. Germline V gives CDR1 SQVTM, CDR2 ANQGSEA. This clone was counted once. Sequenced input: peripheral blood. The chain combines TRBV29-1 with TRBJ1-2; D not certain. This clonotype was obtained from a man aged 35 to 55 with acute or convalescent COVID-19. Written as DNA, the CDR3 is TGCAGCGTTGGAGTTGGAGAAACTAACTATGGCTACACCTTC. Amino acid sequence: CSVGVGETNYGYTF. The whole variable domain, filled in from reference TRBV29-1 and TRBJ1-2, reads SAVISQKPSRDICQRGTSLTIQCQVDSQVTMMFWYRQQPGQSLTLIATANQGSEATYESGFVIDKFPISRPNLTFSTLTVSNMSPEDSSIYLCSVGVGETNYGYTFGSGTRLTVV.